The 2 T cell receptor beta chains in this list originate from one sample, sequenced in a study of T cells in Graves' hyperthyroidism and ophthalmopathy. Using RNA transcripts as the source, TCR beta CDR3 regions were amplified. The primer set for the first-round RT-PCR of the TCR CDR3 was HTBI. TCRdb itself ran the multiplex PCR reads through MiXCR, one entry per CDR3 protein. The repertoire holds 500,000 to 550,000 distinct CDR3 sequences, with around 20% as singletons. The specimen was blood. Receptors were obtained from a man aged 18 to 29 with Graves' hyperthyroidism.

This clonotype was observed many times. The CDR3 DNA reads as TGTGCCAGCAACGTCGACCAAGAGACCCAGTACTTC. This encodes CASNVDQETQYF. The chain carries TRBV7-9 and TRBJ2-5; D remains ambiguous. This CDR3 is 12 amino acids long. Trimming stripped 7 bases from V and 0 bases from J, with 6 bases between. Germline V lookup: CDR1 SEHNR, CDR2 FQNEAQ (reference sequence).

This clonotype occurred a few times. The V call is TRBV3-1, the J call TRBJ1-2, with unresolved D. The CDR3 runs to 15 residues. V was cut by 0 bases and J by 3 bases, with 11 bases left in between. Germline V gene sequence: CDR1 LGHDT, CDR2 YNNKEL (reference sequence). CDR3 protein: CASSQDYRGDYGYTF. The CDR3 nucleotides are TGTGCCAGCAGCCAAGATTATCGGGGAGACTATGGCTACACCTTC.